A selection of T cell receptor beta chains follows, all from one sample in a study of blood T cell repertoires in COVID-19. Profiled with immunoSEQ multiplex PCR; TCRdb holds only in-frame clones, not every one. Of under 200,000 clones in the sample, about 88% were seen once. Material: peripheral blood. The source of these receptors is a woman aged 55-75 years with COVID-19, enrolled during active disease. CDR3s include the opening cysteine and the closing phenylalanine or tryptophan. The D gene is left open where the match is weak. A row's size may be missing; if present it is once, few, many or a size class.

TRBJ1-2 TRBD1 TRBV5-1 NA CASSPGTALNYGYTF TGCGCCAGCAGCCCAGGGACAGCCCTGAACTATGGCTACACCTTC
TRBJ1-1 NA TRBV7-9 few CASSLGGVNTEAFF TGTGCCAGCAGCTTAGGGGGGGTGAACACTGAAGCTTTCTTT
TRBJ1-4 TRBD1 TRBV7-9 NA CASSLGQGNEKLFF TGTGCCAGCAGCTTAGGACAGGGAAATGAAAAACTGTTTTTT
TRBJ1-2 NA TRBV7-8 once CASSQGHLNYGYTF TGTGCCAGCAGTCAGGGTCACCTAAACTATGGCTACACCTTC
TRBJ2-1 NA TRBV19 NA CASSPSIVSEEQFF TGTGCCAGTAGTCCCTCAATAGTTAGCGAGGAACAGTTCTTC
TRBJ1-5 TRBD1 TRBV7-3 NA CASSYDRDQPQHF TGTGCCAGCAGCTACGACAGGGACCAGCCCCAGCATTTT
TRBJ1-1 TRBD1 TRBV19 NA CASLRQGEAFF TGTGCCAGTCTTCGACAGGGTGAAGCTTTCTTT
TRBJ1-5 NA TRBV7-2 few CASSTQTGRNQPQHF TGTGCCAGCAGCACCCAAACAGGGCGCAATCAGCCCCAGCATTTT
TRBJ1-6 NA TRBV11-2 NA CASSLGQSSYNSPLHF TGTGCCAGCAGCTTAGGACAGAGCTCCTATAATTCACCCCTCCACTTT
TRBJ1-1 TRBD1 TRBV6-5 NA CASRKTGTHSTEAFF TGTGCCAGCAGGAAGACAGGGACCCATAGCACTGAAGCTTTCTTT
TRBJ1-1 NA TRBV6-5 once CASSWGMNTEAFF TGTGCCAGCAGTTGGGGCATGAACACTGAAGCTTTCTTT
TRBJ2-1 TRBD2 TRBV29-1 NA CSGKTSGGPSNEQFF TGCAGCGGAAAGACTAGCGGGGGGCCCTCGAATGAGCAGTTCTTC
TRBJ1-1 NA TRBV11-3 once CASSFAPGYEAFF TGTGCCAGCAGCTTTGCCCCGGGATATGAAGCTTTCTTT
TRBJ2-5 NA TRBV12-3/TRBV12-4 NA CASSFGETQYF TGTGCCAGCAGTTTCGGAGAGACCCAGTACTTC
TRBJ1-2 NA TRBV25-1 NA CASSVTGQGYTF TGTGCCAGCAGTGTCACAGGGCAAGGCTACACCTTC
TRBJ2-3 TRBD1 TRBV11-3 NA CASSLGQGSSDTQYF TGTGCCAGCAGCTTGGGACAGGGGAGCTCAGATACGCAGTATTTT
TRBJ1-3 NA TRBV5-5 NA CASSPGQRGTRNTIYF TGTGCCAGCAGCCCCGGACAGAGAGGTACTAGAAACACCATATATTTT
TRBJ1-2 NA TRBV19 NA CASSSGRRNGYTF TGTGCCAGTAGTTCCGGGAGACGGAATGGCTACACCTTC
TRBJ1-2 NA TRBV5-4 NA CASSIPSGDYGYTF TGTGCCAGCAGCATACCTTCAGGGGACTATGGCTACACCTTC
TRBJ1-5 NA TRBV7-2 NA CASTETGHSNQPQHF TGTGCCAGCACGGAGACAGGACATAGCAATCAGCCCCAGCATTTT
TRBJ1-1 NA TRBV10-1 NA CASRPDFGSRAEAFF TGCGCCAGCAGACCCGATTTTGGGTCGAGGGCTGAAGCTTTCTTT
TRBJ2-1 NA TRBV6-1 NA CASSELLGSSYNEQFF TGTGCCAGCAGTGAATTGTTAGGGAGCTCCTACAATGAGCAGTTCTTC
TRBJ2-1 NA TRBV14 few CASSQVLARGSEQFF TGTGCCAGCAGCCAAGTTCTAGCGCGGGGTTCTGAGCAGTTCTTC
TRBJ2-3 TRBD2 TRBV30 NA CAWSVSGGTDTQYF TGTGCCTGGAGTGTTAGCGGGGGCACAGATACGCAGTATTTT
TRBJ2-5 NA TRBV19 NA CASSRGPLQETQYF TGTGCCAGTAGCCGAGGCCCACTCCAAGAGACCCAGTACTTC
TRBJ1-5 NA TRBV18 NA CASSSGSNQPQHF TGTGCCAGCTCATCAGGTAGCAATCAGCCCCAGCATTTT
TRBJ2-1 TRBD2 TRBV5-1 NA CASSSQTSGSYNEQFF TGCGCCAGCAGCTCCCAGACTAGCGGCTCCTACAATGAGCAGTTCTTC
TRBJ2-5 TRBD1 TRBV6-5 NA CASRPQGTQTQYF TGTGCCAGCAGACCACAGGGGACACAGACCCAGTACTTC
TRBJ1-6 TRBD1 TRBV5-1 NA CASTTSGQPNSPLHF TGCGCCAGCACAACTTCGGGACAGCCAAATTCACCCCTCCACTTT
TRBJ1-6 TRBD1 TRBV30 NA CAWTLSDRGSYNSPLHF TGTGCCTGGACCCTCTCTGACAGGGGCTCCTATAATTCACCCCTCCACTTT
TRBJ1-1 NA TRBV11-1 few CASTLGGGGDTEAFF TGTGCCAGCACCCTAGGCGGTGGAGGCGACACTGAAGCTTTCTTT
TRBJ1-3 NA TRBV6-6 once CASSYSTGSGNTIYF TGTGCCAGCAGTTACTCTACGGGCTCTGGAAACACCATATATTTT
TRBJ2-3 TRBD2 TRBV5-6 NA CASSSWDSGRPPGTDTQYF TGTGCCAGCAGCTCCTGGGATAGCGGGAGGCCCCCGGGAACAGATACGCAGTATTTT
TRBJ2-2 NA TRBV5-1 NA CASSLAVTGELFF TGCGCCAGCAGCTTGGCGGTAACCGGGGAGCTGTTTTTT
TRBJ1-1 NA TRBV18 NA CASSPRTVGFTEAFF TGTGCCAGCTCACCACGGACAGTTGGTTTCACTGAAGCTTTCTTT
TRBJ1-1 NA TRBV3-1/TRBV3-2 NA CASSHPQGYTEAFF TGTGCCAGCAGCCATCCCCAGGGCTACACTGAAGCTTTCTTT
TRBJ1-3 NA TRBV5-1 NA CASSSMAGGDTIYF TGCGCCAGCAGCAGTATGGCAGGTGGCGACACCATATATTTT
TRBJ1-6 NA TRBV6-5 NA CASSLTQGWSNSPLHF TGTGCCAGCAGTTTAACTCAGGGGTGGAGTAATTCACCCCTCCACTTT
TRBJ2-3 NA TRBV9 few CASSASTRGGTDTQYF TGTGCCAGCAGCGCCAGTACTAGAGGCGGCACAGATACGCAGTATTTT
TRBJ1-5 NA TRBV24-1 NA CATSRGGNQPQHF TGTGCCACCAGCAGGGGAGGCAATCAGCCCCAGCATTTT
TRBJ2-2 TRBD1 TRBV19 NA CASSPTGAGELFF TGTGCCAGTAGCCCCACAGGGGCCGGGGAGCTGTTTTTT
TRBJ1-2 NA TRBV10-3 NA CAISESRAGASYGYTF TGTGCCATCAGTGAGTCGCGGGCGGGGGCTAGCTATGGCTACACCTTC
TRBJ2-7 NA TRBV7-9 NA CASSLTGQYEQYF TGTGCCAGCAGCTTAACAGGCCAGTACGAGCAGTACTTC
TRBJ2-6 TRBD1 TRBV5-5 once CASSSHRGSGANVLTF TGTGCCAGCAGCTCTCACAGGGGGTCAGGGGCCAACGTCCTGACTTTC
TRBJ1-3 TRBD1 TRBV5-1 NA CASSPRDRFSGNTIYF TGCGCCAGCAGCCCGCGGGACAGGTTCTCTGGAAACACCATATATTTT
TRBJ1-2 TRBD1 TRBV5-1 NA CASSRTGERSGYTF TGCGCCAGCAGCCGGACAGGGGAGCGCTCGGGCTACACCTTC
TRBJ1-1 NA TRBV3-1/TRBV3-2 once CASSLTGDTEAFF TGTGCCAGCAGCCTGACAGGAGACACTGAAGCTTTCTTT
TRBJ2-2 TRBD1 TRBV3-1/TRBV3-2 NA CASSPTRDRIRGELFF TGTGCCAGCAGCCCCACCCGGGACAGGATCAGGGGGGAGCTGTTTTTT
TRBJ2-7 NA TRBV11-2 NA CASSSLRNEQYF TGTGCCAGCAGCTCACTACGTAACGAGCAGTACTTC
TRBJ1-5 NA TRBV7-3 NA CASSLDGGQPQHF TGTGCCAGCAGCCTTGACGGCGGGCAGCCCCAGCATTTT
TRBJ1-4 TRBD1 TRBV5-1 NA CASSPTGGWEKLFF TGCGCCAGCAGTCCGACAGGGGGTTGGGAAAAACTGTTTTTT
TRBJ1-2 TRBD1 TRBV11-2 NA CASSLGTGSYGYTF TGTGCCAGCAGCTTAGGGACAGGGAGCTATGGCTACACCTTC
TRBJ1-5 NA TRBV18 NA CASSRVEGPQHF TGTGCCAGCTCACGGGTAGAGGGGCCCCAGCATTTT